This entry is about one T cell receptor (beta chain). Per the original methods: Nucleated cell number was recorded as an estimate derived from reference gene primer amplification. TCRdb's table, derived via immunoSEQ multiplex PCR, lists solely in-frame clones and lacks some. V, J and clone size were drawn from that table, and D and trimming were deduced from the DNA. The sample contains just over 90,000 clones, more than 65% of which appear only once. The data were taken from a study of blood T cell repertoires in COVID-19. Study details: Samples of COVID-19 (acute and convalescent) were obtained from the United States, Italy and Spain. From T cells, B-cell-depleted T cells, or PBMCs came the material, which was cDNA or gDNA.

The CDR3 totals 14 residues. The V end lost 7 bases, the J end lost 4 bases, and 16 bases lay between the germline ends. Germline V lookup: CDR1 MDHEN, CDR2 SYDVKM. The TCR originated in a human donor in a cohort sampled during active COVID-19. The rearrangement uses TRBV28 and TRBJ1-2; TRBD1 might be the D (6 bases). Source material: peripheral blood. As DNA, the CDR3 is TGTGCCAGCATCAGTGGGGGCGCGGGCTATGGCTACACCTTC. Residues: CASISGGAGYGYTF.